Below, 7 T cell receptor beta chains from the same sample are listed, as sequenced in a study of cytomegalovirus exposure and HLA in healthy donors. Both 60 Vbeta primers and 13 Jbeta primers went into the PCR. Data came from immunoSEQ multiplex PCR; TCRdb stores just in-frame clones and leaves some out. The sample lists around 130,000 clones, about 74% occurring once. Material: PBMCs. Receptors originate from a woman aged 55-69 years in good health and CMV-seronegative.

Details on this clone: At one end, the junction sequence differs from germline, possibly due to a read error. V and J are TRBV6-5 and TRBJ1-1; D uncertain. Germline CDR1 MNHEY, CDR2 SVGAGI. The CDR3 covers 10 residues. The CDR3, as DNA: TGTGCCAGCAGTGCCAATGGGCCGACGTTT. It yields the protein CASSANGPTF.

The genes are TRBV7-8 and TRBJ2-5; 9 bases align to TRBD1. The J call may not be correct, given that the DNA end is closer to TRBJ2-7. CDR1 SGHVS and CDR2 FQNEAQ come from the germline V gene. The CDR3 consists of 17 residues. The CDR3 reads CASSLVPFRDRASEQYF. As DNA, the CDR3 is TGTGCCAGCAGCTTAGTCCCCTTCCGGGACAGGGCCTCCGAGCAGTACTTC.

The chain uses TRBV10-1 and TRBJ2-7; 8 bases fit TRBD2. The CDR3 loop spans 15 amino acids. Germline V gene sequence: CDR1 WNHNN, CDR2 SYGVQD (reference sequence). Trimming removed 2 bases from V and 2 bases from J; junction bases left unmatched: 5. CDR3 region: CASSEGVAGPYEQYF. The CDR3 DNA reads TGCGCCAGCAGTGAGGGGGTAGCGGGGCCCTACGAGCAGTACTTC.

This clone showed up just a few times. This chain uses TRBV5-6 with TRBJ2-5, with a weak D call TRBD1 (6 bases). Trimming left V 4 bases short and J 5 bases short, with 18 bases between. This CDR3 comprises 15 residues. Germline V CDR1 and CDR2: SGHDT, YYEEEE. DNA for the CDR3: TGTGCCAGCAGCGGTGACACAGGGACGGGGGAGACCCAGTACTTC. This sequence encodes CASSGDTGTGETQYF.

This sequence joins TRBV28 and TRBJ1-6; 7 nucleotides agree with TRBD1. Trimming took 5 bases from V and 5 from J; bases not matched to a gene: 9. Germline V gene sequence: CDR1 MDHEN, CDR2 SYDVKM. The CDR3 is 16 residues long. The CDR3: CASSVNRGLDNSPLHF. The CDR3 region has the DNA TGTGCCAGCAGTGTTAACAGGGGACTTGATAATTCACCCCTCCACTTT.

The sample holds one count of this clone. The chain combines TRBV6-1 with TRBJ2-5, with 7 bases aligning to TRBD2. The CDR3 has 14 amino acids. V dropped 7 bases and J dropped 2; count of bases not matched to a gene: 7. CDR1 and CDR2 from the germline V gene are MNHNS and SASEGT. This chain's CDR3 is CASKTGGSQETQYF. CDR3 coding DNA: TGTGCCAGCAAGACGGGAGGCTCGCAAGAGACCCAGTACTTC.

This clone occurred a few times. This chain connects TRBV29-1 to TRBJ2-7; D may be TRBD2 (6 bases). The CDR3 has 14 residues. Looked up from germline, CDR1 is SQVTM and CDR2 is ANQGSEA. V shed 7 bases and J shed 0 bases, with 16 bases lying between them. The CDR3 loop is CSANLPGVSYEQYF. The DNA of the CDR3 is TGCAGCGCTAATCTGCCGGGAGTCTCCTACGAGCAGTACTTC.